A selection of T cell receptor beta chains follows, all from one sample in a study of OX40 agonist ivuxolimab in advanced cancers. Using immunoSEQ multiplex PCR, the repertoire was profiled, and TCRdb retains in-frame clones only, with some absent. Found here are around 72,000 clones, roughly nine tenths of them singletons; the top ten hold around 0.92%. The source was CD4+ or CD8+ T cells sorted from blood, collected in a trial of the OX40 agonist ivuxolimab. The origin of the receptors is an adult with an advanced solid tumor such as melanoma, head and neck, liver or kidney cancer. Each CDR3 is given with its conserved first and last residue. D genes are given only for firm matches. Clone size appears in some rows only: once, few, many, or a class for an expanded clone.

CDR3 protein: CASSYGGNTEAFF
CDR3 DNA: TGTGCCAGCAGTTACGGGGGCAACACTGAAGCTTTCTTT
clone size: -
V gene: TRBV6-6
J gene: TRBJ1-1
D gene: -

CDR3 protein: CASSLEQGPYEQYF
CDR3 DNA: TGTGCCAGCAGCTTAGAACAGGGTCCCTACGAGCAGTACTTC
clone size: -
V gene: TRBV7-2
J gene: TRBJ2-7
D gene: -

CDR3 protein: CASSLGAGEETQYF
CDR3 DNA: TGCGCCAGCAGCTTGGGGGCAGGGGAAGAGACCCAGTACTTC
clone size: -
V gene: TRBV5-1
J gene: TRBJ2-5
D gene: -

CDR3 protein: CARRDTGELFF
CDR3 DNA: TGTGCCCGTCGAGACACCGGGGAGCTGTTTTTT
clone size: -
V gene: TRBV19
J gene: TRBJ2-2
D gene: -

CDR3 protein: CASSPPTSGTYEQYF
CDR3 DNA: TGTGCCAGCTCACCACCGACTAGCGGGACTTACGAGCAGTACTTC
clone size: -
V gene: TRBV18
J gene: TRBJ2-7
D gene: TRBD2

CDR3 protein: CASSLRTSGSYEQYF
CDR3 DNA: TGCGCCAGCAGCTTGCGGACTAGCGGGAGTTACGAGCAGTACTTC
clone size: once
V gene: TRBV5-1
J gene: TRBJ2-7
D gene: TRBD2

CDR3 protein: CASSGDGQNYGYTF
CDR3 DNA: TGTGCCAGCTCCGGGGACGGACAAAACTATGGCTACACCTTC
clone size: -
V gene: TRBV18
J gene: TRBJ1-2
D gene: -

CDR3 protein: CSVEKDRRNTEAFF
CDR3 DNA: TGCAGCGTTGAAAAGGACAGAAGGAACACTGAAGCTTTCTTT
clone size: -
V gene: TRBV29-1
J gene: TRBJ1-1
D gene: -

CDR3 protein: CASSPMRGQGPDEQYF
CDR3 DNA: TGTGCCAGCAGCCCGATGCGGGGACAGGGGCCCGACGAGCAGTACTTC
clone size: -
V gene: TRBV5-4
J gene: TRBJ2-7
D gene: TRBD1

CDR3 protein: CASRMVLAGAQETQYF
CDR3 DNA: TGTGCCAGCCGGATGGTATTAGCGGGGGCCCAAGAGACCCAGTACTTC
clone size: -
V gene: TRBV2
J gene: TRBJ2-5
D gene: TRBD2

CDR3 protein: CASSPPGEWAEKLFF
CDR3 DNA: TGTGCCAGCAGCCCCCCCGGGGAGTGGGCGGAAAAACTGTTTTTT
clone size: -
V gene: TRBV7-9
J gene: TRBJ1-4
D gene: -

CDR3 protein: CASSPFRDRGWSGELFF
CDR3 DNA: TGCGCCAGCAGCCCCTTCCGGGACAGGGGTTGGTCCGGGGAGCTGTTTTTT
clone size: -
V gene: TRBV4-1
J gene: TRBJ2-2
D gene: TRBD1

CDR3 protein: CASSLDGGSRETQYF
CDR3 DNA: TGTGCCAGCAGCTTGGACGGGGGGAGTCGAGAGACCCAGTACTTC
clone size: -
V gene: TRBV11-2
J gene: TRBJ2-5
D gene: TRBD2

CDR3 protein: CASRSNRDYGYTF
CDR3 DNA: TGTGCCAGCAGAAGTAACAGGGACTATGGCTACACCTTC
clone size: -
V gene: TRBV6-4
J gene: TRBJ1-2
D gene: -

CDR3 protein: CASSPRGQGRKYF
CDR3 DNA: TGTGCCAGCAGTCCCCGAGGACAGGGCAGGAAGTACTTC
clone size: -
V gene: TRBV27
J gene: TRBJ2-7
D gene: TRBD1

CDR3 protein: CASREQGFSYGYTF
CDR3 DNA: TGTGCCAGCAGGGAACAGGGTTTTAGCTATGGCTACACCTTC
clone size: -
V gene: TRBV2
J gene: TRBJ1-2
D gene: -

CDR3 protein: CASSLGTGSYNEQFF
CDR3 DNA: TGTGCCAGCAGCTTGGGGACAGGGTCCTACAATGAGCAGTTCTTC
clone size: -
V gene: TRBV5-6
J gene: TRBJ2-1
D gene: TRBD1

CDR3 protein: CASTSSAGGTEAFF
CDR3 DNA: TGTGCCAGCACCAGTTCGGCGGGGGGCACTGAAGCTTTCTTT
clone size: -
V gene: TRBV27
J gene: TRBJ1-1
D gene: -

CDR3 protein: CASSENGVRYEQYF
CDR3 DNA: TGTGCCAGCAGTGAAAACGGGGTAAGATACGAGCAGTACTTC
clone size: -
V gene: TRBV2
J gene: TRBJ2-7
D gene: -

CDR3 protein: CASSLATGDTQYF
CDR3 DNA: TGTGCCAGCAGCTTAGCGACGGGGGATACGCAGTATTTT
clone size: once
V gene: TRBV7-6
J gene: TRBJ2-3
D gene: -

CDR3 protein: CASSLTGMESPLHF
CDR3 DNA: TGTGCCAGCAGCTTGACTGGGATGGAGTCACCCCTCCACTTT
clone size: -
V gene: TRBV5-4
J gene: TRBJ1-6
D gene: -

CDR3 protein: CASSLALLGPYEQYF
CDR3 DNA: TGTGCCAGCAGCTTAGCGCTGCTAGGACCATACGAGCAGTACTTC
clone size: -
V gene: TRBV7-8
J gene: TRBJ2-7
D gene: -

CDR3 protein: CASTRTGYTEAFF
CDR3 DNA: TGCGCCAGCACGAGAACAGGGTACACTGAAGCTTTCTTT
clone size: -
V gene: TRBV5-1
J gene: TRBJ1-1
D gene: -

CDR3 protein: CASSTPSGGPGNEQFF
CDR3 DNA: TGTGCCAGTAGTACCCCCAGCGGGGGCCCCGGCAATGAGCAGTTCTTC
clone size: once
V gene: TRBV19
J gene: TRBJ2-1
D gene: TRBD2

CDR3 protein: CASSVRTSGGDNEQFF
CDR3 DNA: TGTGCCAGCAGCGTCCGGACTAGCGGGGGGGACAATGAGCAGTTCTTC
clone size: -
V gene: TRBV21-1
J gene: TRBJ2-1
D gene: -

CDR3 protein: CASSPGGTGVETQYF
CDR3 DNA: TGTGCCAGCAGCCCCGGCGGGACAGGTGTAGAGACCCAGTACTTC
clone size: -
V gene: TRBV7-6
J gene: TRBJ2-5
D gene: TRBD1

CDR3 protein: CSVEDGAGNTIYF
CDR3 DNA: TGCAGCGTTGAAGATGGTGCTGGAAACACCATATATTTT
clone size: -
V gene: TRBV29-1
J gene: TRBJ1-3
D gene: -

CDR3 protein: CASSFGGGTLEVAKNIQYF
CDR3 DNA: TGCGCCAGCAGCTTCGGTGGAGGGACACTAGAGGTAGCCAAAAACATTCAGTACTTC
clone size: once
V gene: TRBV5-1
J gene: TRBJ2-4
D gene: -

CDR3 protein: CASSVGQGSTEAFF
CDR3 DNA: TGTGCCAGCAGCGTAGGCCAGGGGTCGACTGAAGCTTTCTTT
clone size: -
V gene: TRBV9
J gene: TRBJ1-1
D gene: -

CDR3 protein: CASSFSDQPQHF
CDR3 DNA: TGTGCCAGTAGTTTTTCGGATCAGCCCCAGCATTTT
clone size: -
V gene: TRBV19
J gene: TRBJ1-5
D gene: -

CDR3 protein: CASSKTSSGRANGELFF
CDR3 DNA: TGTGCCAGCAGCAAAACCTCTAGCGGGAGGGCAAACGGGGAGCTGTTTTTT
clone size: -
V gene: TRBV4-2
J gene: TRBJ2-2
D gene: TRBD2

CDR3 protein: CASSLVVSGSGNTIYF
CDR3 DNA: TGTGCCAGCAGCTTAGTAGTCTCCGGCTCTGGAAACACCATATATTTT
clone size: -
V gene: TRBV11-2
J gene: TRBJ1-3
D gene: -

CDR3 protein: CASSSQDRVNEKLFF
CDR3 DNA: TGTGCCAGCAGCTCCCAGGACAGGGTAAACGAAAAACTGTTTTTT
clone size: -
V gene: TRBV7-8
J gene: TRBJ1-4
D gene: TRBD1

CDR3 protein: CASGRDSSYEQYF
CDR3 DNA: TGTGCCAGCGGACGGGACAGCTCCTACGAGCAGTACTTC
clone size: -
V gene: TRBV6-4
J gene: TRBJ2-7
D gene: TRBD1

CDR3 protein: CASSARNEGAFF
CDR3 DNA: TGTGCCAGCAGTGCACGGAACGAGGGAGCTTTCTTT
clone size: -
V gene: TRBV27
J gene: TRBJ1-1
D gene: -

CDR3 protein: CASSSLASGTEAFF
CDR3 DNA: TGTGCCAGCAGTTCTCTGGCATCCGGGACTGAAGCTTTCTTT
clone size: -
V gene: TRBV6-6
J gene: TRBJ1-1
D gene: -

CDR3 protein: CASSGTGLAGREQYF
CDR3 DNA: TGCGCCAGCAGCGGGACCGGACTAGCGGGGAGGGAGCAGTACTTC
clone size: -
V gene: TRBV5-1
J gene: TRBJ2-7
D gene: TRBD2

CDR3 protein: CASTREEGGYTF
CDR3 DNA: TGTGCCAGCACGAGGGAAGAGGGTGGCTACACCTTC
clone size: medium-sized
V gene: TRBV2
J gene: TRBJ1-2
D gene: -

CDR3 protein: CASSKGTSGFTDTQYF
CDR3 DNA: TGCGCCAGCAGCAAGGGGACTAGCGGGTTCACAGATACGCAGTATTTT
clone size: -
V gene: TRBV5-1
J gene: TRBJ2-3
D gene: TRBD2